A selection of T cell receptor beta chains follows, all from one sample in a study of shared clonotypes between healthy human individuals. The protocol was immunoSEQ multiplex PCR, while the TCRdb copy is restricted to in-frame clones and leaves out a portion. The table shows a few million clones, with over 85% occurring only once. Sequenced sample: naive CD4+ T cells from PBMCs. The receptors were gathered from a man aged 18 to 35 in good health. Some clones in this sample may be carry-over from other donors' samples. CDR3s include the opening cysteine and the closing phenylalanine or tryptophan. D genes are given only for firm matches. Clone size appears in some rows only: once, few, many, or a class for an expanded clone.

DNA: TGTGCCAGCAGTCCACGGACAAGACTAGCGAACACCGGGGAGCTGTTTTTT
CDR3: CASSPRTRLANTGELFF
V: TRBV28
D: NA
J: TRBJ2-2
size: NA

DNA: TGTGCCAGCACCCTGGGGGGGACAGGGGGGTACGAGCAGTACTTC
CDR3: CASTLGGTGGYEQYF
V: TRBV28
D: TRBD1
J: TRBJ2-7
size: NA

DNA: TGTGCCAGCAGTACTATAACTAGCAATCAGCCCCAGCATTTT
CDR3: CASSTITSNQPQHF
V: TRBV6-5
D: NA
J: TRBJ1-5
size: NA

DNA: TGCGCCAGCAGCCAAGACCGGGACAGGGATAGATCCTATGGCTACACCTTC
CDR3: CASSQDRDRDRSYGYTF
V: TRBV5-1
D: TRBD1
J: TRBJ1-2
size: NA

DNA: TGCGCCAGCAGCCCGGCGAGGACTTCCAGCTATGGCTACACCTTC
CDR3: CASSPARTSSYGYTF
V: TRBV5-1
D: NA
J: TRBJ1-2
size: NA

DNA: TGTGCCAGCAGTGAAAGGTGGAGGGGGCTAGCTGAAGCTTTCTTT
CDR3: CASSERWRGLAEAFF
V: TRBV2
D: TRBD1
J: TRBJ1-1
size: NA

DNA: TGTGCCAGCAGCGTAGAGGCGTTGACCGGGGAGCTGTTTTTT
CDR3: CASSVEALTGELFF
V: TRBV9
D: NA
J: TRBJ2-2
size: NA

DNA: TGTGCCAGCAGCCTACAGGCGACGAACACTGAAGCTTTCTTT
CDR3: CASSLQATNTEAFF
V: TRBV7-6
D: NA
J: TRBJ1-1
size: NA

DNA: TGTGCCAGTAGTAACCCCCCGGGGGGGTCCCTCAATCAGCCCCAGCATTTT
CDR3: CASSNPPGGSLNQPQHF
V: TRBV19
D: NA
J: TRBJ1-5
size: NA

DNA: TGTGCCAGCAGTTCCCCCGGAGAATCCAACTATGGCTACACCTTC
CDR3: CASSSPGESNYGYTF
V: TRBV28
D: NA
J: TRBJ1-2
size: NA

DNA: TGTGCCAGCTCACCCCGCCAGGAGAACACTGAAGCTTTCTTT
CDR3: CASSPRQENTEAFF
V: TRBV18
D: NA
J: TRBJ1-1
size: NA

DNA: TGCGCCAGCAGCTTGGGGGCGCGAGGGGGCTCCGGGGAGCTGTTTTTT
CDR3: CASSLGARGGSGELFF
V: TRBV5-1
D: TRBD1
J: TRBJ2-2
size: NA

DNA: TGTGCCAGTAGTACGCCACGGACAGCTTTTATACAGCCCCAGCATTTT
CDR3: CASSTPRTAFIQPQHF
V: TRBV19
D: NA
J: TRBJ1-5
size: NA

DNA: TGTGCCAGCAATTTCCCGGGGACTAGCGGGGGTTCTAGCACAGATACGCAGTATTTT
CDR3: CASNFPGTSGGSSTDTQYF
V: TRBV2
D: TRBD2
J: TRBJ2-3
size: NA

DNA: TGTGCCAGCAGCCCCCCGGGACTCCACTCTGGGGCCAACGTCCTGACTTTC
CDR3: CASSPPGLHSGANVLTF
V: TRBV9
D: NA
J: TRBJ2-6
size: NA

DNA: TGTGCCAGCAGCTTTGCCCCAGGGATTGGCTACACCTTC
CDR3: CASSFAPGIGYTF
V: TRBV11-2
D: NA
J: TRBJ1-2
size: NA

DNA: TGTGCCAGCAGAGACAGGGAGGCCCTTTCTGGGGAGCCCCAGCATTTT
CDR3: CASRDREALSGEPQHF
V: TRBV6-6
D: TRBD1
J: TRBJ1-5
size: NA

DNA: TGTGCCAGCGTAAGGGGACTAGCGGGAACAGATACGCAGTATTTT
CDR3: CASVRGLAGTDTQYF
V: TRBV2
D: TRBD2
J: TRBJ2-3
size: NA

DNA: TGTGCCAGCAGCCCGAGCCCCCCCCACAGGGCGTTGAACACTGAAGCTTTCTTT
CDR3: CASSPSPPHRALNTEAFF
V: TRBV9
D: NA
J: TRBJ1-1
size: NA

DNA: TGTGCCAGCAGGACCGGGGCAACCTACGGAAACACCATATATTTT
CDR3: CASRTGATYGNTIYF
V: TRBV28
D: NA
J: TRBJ1-3
size: NA

DNA: TGTGCCAGCAGCCTCGGGTCCTCAGCGAACACCGGGGAGCTGTTTTTT
CDR3: CASSLGSSANTGELFF
V: TRBV7-6
D: NA
J: TRBJ2-2
size: NA

DNA: TGTGCCAGCTCACCAGGGATACAAGAGACCCAGTACTTC
CDR3: CASSPGIQETQYF
V: TRBV18
D: NA
J: TRBJ2-5
size: NA

DNA: TGTGCCAGCAGCTTAGATATCTCAGATACGCAGTATTTT
CDR3: CASSLDISDTQYF
V: TRBV11-2
D: NA
J: TRBJ2-3
size: NA

DNA: TGCGCCAGCAGCCCGGGGACTAGCGGGAGATACGAGCAGTACTTC
CDR3: CASSPGTSGRYEQYF
V: TRBV5-1
D: TRBD2
J: TRBJ2-7
size: NA

DNA: TGTGCCAGCAGGCCGGGACAGCTATTTTACTACGAGCAGTACTTC
CDR3: CASRPGQLFYYEQYF
V: TRBV2
D: TRBD1
J: TRBJ2-7
size: NA

DNA: TGCGCCAGCAGTGAGTCGACGTTGGGACACGACGTACAGATGTGGTACAATGAGCAGTTCTTC
CDR3: CASSESTLGHDVQMWYNEQFF
V: TRBV10-1
D: NA
J: TRBJ2-1
size: once